These 4 T cell receptor beta chains were all obtained from the same sample, sequenced in a study of beta chain features in type 1 diabetes. Study-wide points: A moderate, significant TCRB CDR3 shortening appeared in type 1 diabetes across four CD4+ subsets.

The isolated RNA, all of it, was reverse transcribed, so expressed TCRB transcripts were what got sequenced. Only in-frame clones appear in the TCRdb table, and some are missing; sequencing was by immunoSEQ multiplex PCR. There are about 340,000 clones in the sample; roughly 12% occur only once, and roughly 0.015% lies in the top ten. No cognate antigen is known for these TCRs. Sequenced material: naive CD4+ T cells from blood. The receptors derive from a woman between 18 and 29 years old with type 1 diabetes.

A few counts support this clone. This chain connects TRBV2 to TRBJ2-2; D is perhaps TRBD1 (5 bases). CDR3 length: 17 residues. V lost 1 base, J lost 0 bases, and 12 bases lay in between. Germline V gene data show CDR1 as SNHLY and CDR2 as FYNNEI. Here the CDR3 reads CASSEEGWATNTGELFF. DNA of the CDR3: TGTGCCAGCAGTGAAGAGGGGTGGGCAACGAACACCGGGGAGCTGTTTTTT.

There are a few counts of this clone. The rearrangement joins TRBV5-6 to TRBJ2-1, with 10 bases identical to TRBD2. The V segment lost 5 bases and the J segment 8 bases; nucleotides outside the gene matches: 16. The germline gives CDR1 SGHDT, CDR2 YYEEEE. The CDR3 loop spans 17 amino acids. The CDR3 here is CASSSVTLAGVRDEQFF. The CDR3, as DNA: TGTGCCAGCAGTTCGGTTACCCTAGCGGGAGTCCGGGATGAGCAGTTCTTC.

This chain connects TRBV4-1 to TRBJ2-1, with D perhaps matching TRBD2 (6 bases). The CDR3 runs to 18 residues. The germline gives CDR1 MGHRA, CDR2 YSYEKL. The ends were cut back, 5 bases at V and 4 bases at J, with 24 bases in the middle. CDR3 in amino acids: CASSSLLGRRTTYNEQFF. Here the CDR3 DNA reads TGCGCCAGCAGCTCACTCCTAGGGCGTAGGACTACATACAATGAGCAGTTCTTC.

The chain uses TRBV27 and TRBJ1-2; D perhaps matches TRBD1 (5 bases). V gave up 6 bases and J gave up 2 bases, with 10 bases separating them. Germline assignment: CDR1 MNHEY and CDR2 SMNVEV (reference sequence). CDR3 length equals 13 residues. This CDR3 is CASSTNRNYGYTF. CDR3 nucleotides: TGTGCCAGCAGCACAAACAGGAACTATGGCTACACCTTC.